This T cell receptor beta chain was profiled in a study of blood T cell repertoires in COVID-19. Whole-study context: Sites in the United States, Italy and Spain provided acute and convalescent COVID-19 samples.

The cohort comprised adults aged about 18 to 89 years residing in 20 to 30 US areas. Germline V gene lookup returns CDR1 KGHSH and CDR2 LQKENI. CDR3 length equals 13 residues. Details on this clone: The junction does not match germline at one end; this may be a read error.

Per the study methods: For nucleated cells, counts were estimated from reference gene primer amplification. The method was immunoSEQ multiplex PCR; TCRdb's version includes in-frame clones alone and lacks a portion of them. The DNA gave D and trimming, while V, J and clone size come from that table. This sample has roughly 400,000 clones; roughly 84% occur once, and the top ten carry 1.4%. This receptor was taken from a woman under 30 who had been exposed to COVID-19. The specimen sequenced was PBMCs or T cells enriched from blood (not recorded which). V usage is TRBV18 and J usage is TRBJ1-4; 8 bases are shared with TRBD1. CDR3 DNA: TGTGCCAGCTCACCAAACTCCGGGACAGGCTTGTATTTT. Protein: CASSPNSGTGLYF.